This note documents a single TCR beta chain sequence. Its antigen remains unidentified. No base quality information exists; no much larger clone differs at one position. The sample comes from a study of shared clonotypes between healthy human individuals (TCRdb year 2020). Study-level background: Two women and a few men aged 18 to 49 years were included in the cohort. The study deeply sequenced blood TCR repertoires of several healthy adults to estimate repertoire size and the extent of clonotype sharing between individuals. To increase sequencing depth and limit assay-specific biases, different laboratories used diverse techniques to prepare libraries and sequence TCR repertoires. Each donor's leukapheresis produced roughly between roughly 0.94 and 9.5 billion PBMCs.

Using the deep immunoSEQ assay, multiplex PCR amplified TCR CDR3 regions from genomic DNA. For each cell subset, the extracted genomic DNA was distributed evenly across all wells of several immunoSEQ 96-well plates, and each plate served as one replicate. For unsorted PBMC, about 0.3 ug genomic DNA, equal to 30,000 or so T cell genomes, was loaded into each replicate PCR. Ten immunoSEQ deep assay plates were used to sequence unsorted PBMC genomic DNA. The purified libraries were quantified using a Qubit 3.0 fluorometer, sized with a Bioanalyzer 2100, and then quantified again using the KAPA Library Quantification kit. Each immunoSEQ 96-well plate was sequenced on its own single-read 150-cycle Illumina NextSeq 550 flow cell. The study's own analysis went as follows. Because only junctional sequences without quality scores were contained in the immunoSEQ output, filtering matching that applied to full-length reads could not be performed. To assign V/J genes and CDR3, sequences were annotated against IMGT germline references using PyIR, a Python wrapper for IgBLAST v1.9. Reads were removed for weak V/J assignments (E-value above 1e-6), missing CDR3, stop codons, out-of-frame junctions, or ambiguous translated residues. A V3J clonotype was defined by an identical inferred V gene, J gene, and CDR3 amino acid sequence. The percentage overlap between two repertoires was calculated by dividing the number of shared unique clonotypes by the size of the smaller repertoire. RTK rarefaction, the Chao1 estimator, and Recon v2.1 estimates of unobserved clonotypes were used to assess repertoire richness. TCRdb holds this immuneACCESS table with in-frame rearrangements only. Some clones are missing; in checked studies, unresolved V genes explain under half, and the rest has no known cause. V and J calls and clone size are given by that table; D and trimming were obtained from the DNA. This sample has some 530,000 clones in its table, and over 70% of those were observed once. More than 9.5% of the sample is held by the ten biggest clonotypes.

Sequences ENHRY (CDR1) and SYGVKD (CDR2) are obtained from the germline V gene. The CDR3 sequence holds 13 residues, the cysteine and phenylalanine included. Kept here is only the CDR3 DNA, which spans 39 bases and is read in frame from base 1. Clipping removes 6 bases from V and 3 bases from J, with 5 as the unmatched junction base count. The investigation overall reported the following: The genetic and exposure-history diversity represented was limited by the small number of donors. Pairwise subsampling led to the expectation that sequencing depth would affect the degree of clonotype sharing among donors. Sampling was restricted to blood, and TCR repertoires in tissues likely differ from the TCR repertoires found in blood.

The donors were healthy, HIV-negative adults who had no recently reported acute infections or vaccinations. Every donor was a Caucasian adult residing in Nashville, Tennessee, USA. In the unsorted samples, approximately 85 million PBMCs were counted, and genomic DNA was extracted using the QIAamp DNA Blood Mini kit. Blood was obtained by leukapheresis, after which PBMCs were separated by Ficoll-Histopaque density gradient centrifugation and cryopreserved in liquid nitrogen vapor phase. The origin of this receptor is a woman between 35 and 50 years old in good health. Some clones in this sample may be carry-over from other donors' samples. In this chain, TRBV10-3 is recombined with TRBJ2-7; TRBD1 agrees with 7 junctional bases. The sequencing input was PBMCs. The CDR3 region reads CAIRGGQYYEQYF. In nucleotides, the sequence is TGTGCCATCAGAGGGGGACAGTACTACGAGCAGTACTTC.